The 25 T cell receptor beta chains below were found in one sample sequenced in a study of cytomegalovirus exposure and HLA in healthy donors (dated by TCRdb to about 2017). Library construction relied on the immunoSEQ multiplex PCR assay. For the multiplex PCR, a mixture combining 60 forward primers for TCR Vbeta segments and 13 reverse primers for TCR Jbeta segments was used. TCRdb carries this immuneACCESS record with in-frame sequences only. Its versions omit some clonotypes, under half of them owing to an unresolved V gene in the studies checked, with the rest unexplained. This sample's clone table shows about 51,000 clones. The top ten clonotypes cover about 24% of the sample. The sample was PBMCs. All receptors come from a man in his forties or fifties in good health and CMV-seropositive.

The gene calls are TRBV19 and TRBJ1-5, with 7 nucleotides matching TRBD1. The V segment lost 4 bases and the J segment 5 bases; nucleotides outside the gene matches: 2. The germline V gene has CDR1 LNHDA and CDR2 SQIVND (reference sequence). This CDR3 spans 13 amino acids. The CDR3 sequence: CASSTTGDQPQHF. The CDR3 nucleotides read TGTGCCAGTAGTACCACAGGGGATCAGCCCCAGCATTTT.

The rearrangement joins TRBV15 to TRBJ1-5, with 9 bases aligning to TRBD1. The CDR3 covers 15 residues. Trimming took 4 bases from V and 3 from J; bases not matched to a gene: 4. Germline V gene sequence: CDR1 LNHNV, CDR2 YYDKDF (reference sequence). CDR3 DNA: TGTGCCACCAGCAATGGGGACAGGGACAATCAGCCCCAGCATTTT. It codes for CATSNGDRDNQPQHF.

This chain connects TRBV25-1 to TRBJ2-1; 14 nucleotides match TRBD2. The CDR3 spans 16 residues. CDR1 and CDR2 (germline): MGHDK, SYGVNS. CDR3 protein: CGRLAGGRFCWNEQFF. The CDR3 DNA reads TGTGGCAGACTAGCGGGAGGGCGGTTCTGCTGGAATGAGCAGTTCTTC.

The chain uses TRBV6-1 and TRBJ2-3; 11 bases match TRBD2. This CDR3 has 16 amino acids. Germline-derived CDR1 and CDR2 are MNHNS and SASEGT. V gave up 0 bases and J gave up 2 bases; unmatched junction bases: 1. The CDR3 reads CASSEASGGATDTQYF. Here the CDR3 DNA reads TGTGCCAGCAGTGAAGCTAGCGGGGGGGCCACAGATACGCAGTATTTT.

The rearrangement links TRBV18 to TRBJ2-6; a possible D gene is TRBD1 (5 bases). CDR1 KGHSH and CDR2 LQKENI come from the germline V gene. The CDR3 covers 15 residues. V gave up 4 bases and J gave up 4 bases, with 11 bases separating them. The CDR3, as DNA: TGTGCCAGCTCACAGCAGGGCAACGGGGCCAACGTCCTGACTTTC. This gives the protein CASSQQGNGANVLTF.

The chain couples TRBV5-8 to TRBJ1-1; D is uncertain. Between the trimmed V and J ends, which lost 4 bases and 6 bases, there was a span of 7 bases. Looked up from germline, CDR1 is SGHTS and CDR2 is YDEGEE. There are 11 residues in the CDR3. The CDR3 bases are TGTGCCAGCAGCGCAGGATCTGAAGCTTTCTTT. This gives the protein CASSAGSEAFF. The full variable domain, in which reference TRBV5-8 and TRBJ1-1 provide the parts outside the CDR3, is EAGVTQSPTHLIKTRGQQATLRCSPISGHTSVYWYQQALGLGLQFLLWYDEGEERNRGNFPPRFSGRQFPNYSSELNVNALELEDSALYLCASSAGSEAFFGQGTRLTVV.

The chain carries TRBV4-2 and TRBJ1-4; the D gene is possibly TRBD1 (6 bases). From germline, CDR1 is LGHNA and CDR2 YNFKEQ. Trimming took off 4 bases at V and 5 bases at J, with 17 bases between the two ends. This CDR3 is 16 amino acids long. CDR3 DNA sequence: TGTGCCAGCAGCCTCACCCGTTCAGGGGCGAATGAAAAACTGTTTTTT. This gives the protein CASSLTRSGANEKLFF.

V usage is TRBV2 and J usage is TRBJ2-1; 10 nucleotides line up with TRBD1. The length of the CDR3 is 14 residues. The junction had 9 bases not matched to a gene; V was cut back by 10 bases and J by 6 bases. Germline CDR1 and CDR2: SNHLY and FYNNEI. The CDR3: CATQGGQGFNEQFF. The CDR3 DNA sequence: TGTGCCACCCAAGGGGGACAGGGGTTCAATGAGCAGTTCTTC.

The chain uses TRBV19 and TRBJ1-6, with TRBD1 matching over 8 bases. The J segment lost 10 bases and the V segment lost 6 bases, leaving 2 bases of the junction unmatched. CDR3 length: 12 amino acids. Germline V gene sequence: CDR1 LNHDA, CDR2 SQIVND (reference sequence). The CDR3 nucleotides read TGTGCCAGTAGCAGGGGGCGCTCACCCCTCCACTTT. Protein sequence: CASSRGRSPLHF.

V is TRBV7-9 and J is TRBJ2-1; D possibly corresponds to TRBD2 (6 bases). CDR1 SEHNR and CDR2 FQNEAQ come from the germline V gene (reference sequence). The V and J ends lost 1 base and 6 bases respectively, with 10 bases between them. The CDR3 totals 14 residues. CDR3 coding DNA: TGTGCCAGCAGCTTAGACAGGAGGGTCAATGAGCAGTTCTTC. It codes for CASSLDRRVNEQFF.

V usage is TRBV18 and J usage is TRBJ2-5; 10 nucleotides match TRBD2. Germline V gives CDR1 KGHSH, CDR2 LQKENI. The CDR3 contains 15 residues. Losses at the gene ends were 9 bases for V and 7 bases for J; bases not matched to a gene: 14. The CDR3 DNA follows: TGTGCCAGTTCCCAGCGGGAGGGCCGATCGGGGACCCAGTACTTC. Translated, it gives CASSQREGRSGTQYF.

The chain recombines TRBV25-1 with TRBJ2-7; TRBD1 might be the D (6 bases). CDR3 length: 14 residues. Germline V gives CDR1 MGHDK, CDR2 SYGVNS. V dropped 3 bases and J dropped 2 bases, with 11 bases sitting between them. CDR3 loop: CASSDLGGAYEQYF. The CDR3, as DNA: TGTGCCAGCAGTGATTTAGGGGGAGCCTACGAGCAGTACTTC.

This sequence joins TRBV30 and TRBJ2-7, with 14 bases that match TRBD2. CDR1 and CDR2 (germline): GTSNPN, SVGIG (reference sequence). CDR3 length: 16 residues. V lost 4 bases, J lost 4 bases, and 9 bases stayed unmatched. CDR3 DNA sequence: TGTGCCTGGACAGGGGGACTAGCGGGAGATGGGTACGAGCAGTACTTC. Encoded protein: CAWTGGLAGDGYEQYF.

V gene TRBV11-3 combines with J gene TRBJ2-3; 7 bases match TRBD1. The CDR3 is 14 amino acids. V lost 4 bases and J lost 6; bases outside the gene matches: 7. From germline, CDR1 is SGHNT and CDR2 YENEEA. The CDR3, as DNA: TGTGCCAGCAGCTCGTCGGACAGGTCCGATACGCAGTATTTT. Translation gives CASSSSDRSDTQYF.

This rearrangement joins TRBV15 to TRBJ2-7; perhaps TRBD1 as D (5 bases). Trimming took off 0 bases at V and 7 bases at J, with 7 bases between the two ends. This CDR3 is built from 12 residues. Per germline, CDR1 LNHNV and CDR2 YYDKDF (reference sequence). The CDR3 DNA is TGTGCCACCAGCAGAGACAGGGTTGAGCAGTACTTC. It translates to CATSRDRVEQYF.

The chain combines TRBV25-1 with TRBJ2-5; no clear D gene. CDR3 length equals 15 residues. From germline, CDR1 is MGHDK and CDR2 SYGVNS. Deletions cut 1 base from V and 2 bases from J, with 11 bases between. CDR3 sequence (DNA): TGTGCCAGCAGTGAATTTGTGGCGGTGCAAGAGACCCAGTACTTC. This gives the protein CASSEFVAVQETQYF.

The chain carries TRBV27 and TRBJ2-1; 13 bases fit TRBD2. The germline gives CDR1 MNHEY, CDR2 SMNVEV (reference sequence). This CDR3 is built from 16 residues. Trimming at V came to 5 bases and at J to 3 bases, leaving 4 bases not matched to a gene. CDR3: CASSPRLAGGYNEQFF. As DNA, the CDR3 is TGTGCCAGCAGTCCAAGACTAGCGGGAGGCTACAATGAGCAGTTCTTC.

This chain connects TRBV19 to TRBJ2-7; 10 bases match TRBD2. Looked up from germline, CDR1 is LNHDA and CDR2 is SQIVND (reference sequence). This CDR3 is built from 15 residues. After removal of 6 bases from V and 0 bases from J, the junction contained 5 bases not matched to a gene. The CDR3 DNA sequence: TGTGCCAGTAGGGAGCGGGGGGGGAGCTCCTACGAGCAGTACTTC. Translated, it gives CASRERGGSSYEQYF. The whole variable domain, filled in from reference TRBV19 and TRBJ2-7, reads DGGITQSPKYLFRKEGQNVTLSCEQNLNHDAMYWYRQDPGQGLRLIYYSQIVNDFQKGDIAEGYSVSREKKESFPLTVTSAQKNPTAFYLCASRERGGSSYEQYFGPGTRLTVT.

The J gene is TRBJ2-3, the V gene TRBV7-6; possibly TRBD1 for D (6 bases). CDR1 is SGHVS and CDR2 is FNYEAQ in the germline V gene. Trimming removed 5 bases from V and 0 bases from J, with 15 bases in between. The CDR3 spans 16 residues. As DNA, the CDR3 is TGTGCCAGCAGCCCGGGACATATGACTAGCACAGATACGCAGTATTTT. It encodes CASSPGHMTSTDTQYF.

CDR3 protein: CASSPLAGSTDTQYF. For the CDR3, the DNA is TGTGCCAGCTCACCGCTAGCGGGATCGACAGATACGCAGTATTTT. The chain has TRBV18 and TRBJ2-3; 9 bases map to TRBD2. The germline V gene has CDR1 KGHSH and CDR2 LQKENI. There are 15 residues in the CDR3. Trimming removed 3 bases from V and 3 bases from J; junction bases left unmatched: 4.

This chain joins TRBV9 and TRBJ2-1, with D possibly matching TRBD1 (6 bases). Germline V CDR1 and CDR2: SGDLS, YYNGEE. The V end was cut by 0 bases, the J end by 1 base, with 14 bases between. This CDR3 contains 17 residues. CDR3 sequence: CASSVGLGGTSYNEQFF. The CDR3 DNA sequence: TGTGCCAGCAGCGTAGGGTTAGGGGGTACATCCTACAATGAGCAGTTCTTC.

About this clone: The identical CDR3 is also encoded by other nucleotide sequences in the sample. The chain couples TRBV19 to TRBJ1-2; 9 bases fit TRBD1. Trimming at V came to 1 base and at J to 3 bases, leaving 3 bases not matched to a gene. The CDR3 spans 15 residues. Germline CDR1 LNHDA, CDR2 SQIVND (reference sequence). The DNA of the CDR3 is TGTGCCAGTAGTATAGGGCGGACAGGGGACTATGGCTACACCTTC. As protein: CASSIGRTGDYGYTF.

This chain links TRBV29-1 with TRBJ2-2; TRBD2 might be the D (5 bases). Germline values: CDR1 SQVTM, CDR2 ANQGSEA. V lost 7 bases and J 4 bases, leaving 7 bases between the germline ends. This CDR3 comprises 11 residues. The CDR3 is CSAGLTGELFF. For the CDR3, the DNA is TGCAGCGCTGGACTCACCGGGGAGCTGTTTTTT.

The CDR3 region is CASSQDSGSTEAFF. CDR3 sequence (DNA): TGCGCCAGCAGCCAAGATAGCGGGAGCACTGAAGCTTTCTTT. V usage is TRBV4-3 and J usage is TRBJ1-1; the D is unclear. The CDR3 is made up of 14 amino acids. Trimming removed 0 bases from V and 4 bases from J, with 9 bases in between. CDR1 is LGHNA, CDR2 YSLEER, per germline.

This chain links TRBV5-1 with TRBJ2-5; 8 bases are a match to TRBD1. The DNA end is more similar to TRBJ2-7, so the J call may be wrong. The germline V gene encodes CDR1 SGHRS and CDR2 YFSETQ. The CDR3 is made up of 14 amino acids. The CDR3 region has the DNA TGCGCCAGCAGCTTGAGGCAGGGGGCGGGCGAGCAGTACTTC. This gives the protein CASSLRQGAGEQYF.